A single sample gave rise to the 17 T cell receptor beta chains below, sequenced in a study of T-cell memory formation after mild COVID-19 (dated by TCRdb to the early 2020s). The library was produced with 5' RACE. The data were produced on an Illumina NovaSeq 6000. The public reads were reanalyzed by TCRdb: fastp trimming at Q25, MiXCR alignment, in-frame beta chains only. Rows are unified per CDR3 protein, each entry keeping the most common DNA and genes. This sample is represented by approximately 250,000 distinct CDR3 sequences; around 17% of them were singletons. Around a fifth of the sample lies in the top ten. The sample consisted of PBMCs or a T cell subset sorted from them (not recorded which). These receptor sequences come from a man aged 18 to 30 who had mild COVID-19 (a few samples of this study predate the infection). The sample titles of this study are shuffled in the database, so cell type and time point are left out; the donor was told from shared clones.

The sample holds a few counts of this clonotype. The rearrangement uses TRBV7-3 and TRBJ1-5; TRBD1 matches 7 bases. V shed 5 bases and J 2 bases; nucleotides not matched to a gene: 6. CDR1 SGHTA and CDR2 FQGTGA come from the germline V gene. This CDR3 comprises 15 residues. As DNA, the CDR3 is TGTGCCAGCAGCGAAACAGGGGACCGCAATCAGCCCCAGCATTTT. The encoded protein is CASSETGDRNQPQHF.

This clonotype appeared a few times. The DNA of the CDR3 is TGCGCCAGCAGCCGAATCCCCACCGGGGTCGGCTATGGCTACACCTTC. Translating it yields CASSRIPTGVGYGYTF. This chain joins TRBV4-1 and TRBJ1-2; no firm D call. CDR3 length equals 16 residues. Germline V gene sequence: CDR1 MGHRA, CDR2 YSYEKL. The ends were cut back, 4 bases at V and 4 bases at J, with 19 bases in the middle.

This clonotype was detected a few times. This chain uses TRBV4-1 with TRBJ2-7; D unclear. From germline, CDR1 is MGHRA and CDR2 YSYEKL. Between the trimmed V and J ends, which lost 0 bases and 6 bases, there was a span of 15 bases. The CDR3 covers 15 residues. Here the CDR3 reads CASSQDFRNPSEQYV. The CDR3 nucleotides read TGCGCCAGCAGCCAAGATTTCCGGAATCCCTCCGAGCAGTACGTC.

This clonotype was seen a handful of times. The rearrangement links TRBV4-3 to TRBJ2-5; 11 bases agree with TRBD1. Per the germline V gene, CDR1 is LGHNA and CDR2 is YSLEER. The junction had 3 bases not matched to a gene; V was cut back by 5 bases and J by 4 bases. The CDR3 contains 14 residues. CDR3 region: CASSWDRGRETQYF. For the CDR3, the DNA is TGCGCCAGCAGCTGGGACAGGGGGAGAGAGACCCAGTACTTC.

The chain uses TRBV2 and TRBJ2-1, with TRBD2 matching 7 bases. The CDR3 length is 11 residues. Germline V CDR1 and CDR2: SNHLY, FYNNEI. The CDR3 coding sequence is TGTGCTACCAGCGGGATCCGGGAGCAGTTCTTC. Protein sequence: CATSGIREQFF. Using reference TRBV2 and TRBJ2-1 for the parts outside the CDR3, the full variable domain is EPEVTQTPSHQVTQMGQEVILRCVPISNHLYFYWYRQILGQKVEFLVSFYNNEISEKSEIFDDQFSVERPDGSNFTLKIRSTKLEDSAMYFCATSGIREQFFGPGTRLTVL.

This clonotype was found a few times. This chain uses TRBV6-2 or TRBV6-3 with TRBJ1-1, with a possible D match to TRBD1 (5 bases). Germline V gene sequence: CDR1 MNHEY, CDR2 SVGEGT. The CDR3 has 15 residues. V lost 6 bases and J lost 1, with 15 bases in between. CDR3 coding DNA: TGTGCCAGCAGAAACTACGCGGGGCCGAACACTGAAGCTTTCTTT. This gives the protein CASRNYAGPNTEAFF.

The J gene is TRBJ1-6, the V gene TRBV29-1, with D perhaps matching TRBD1 (5 bases). V lost 6 bases and J lost 4, with 13 bases in between. Germline V lookup: CDR1 SQVTM, CDR2 ANQGSEA. The CDR3 has 14 amino acids. In DNA form, the CDR3 reads TGCAGCGTCGGTAGTGGGGGATATAATTCACCCCTCCACTTT. Amino acid sequence: CSVGSGGYNSPLHF.

J is TRBJ2-1 and V is TRBV7-2, with D perhaps TRBD1 (5 bases). This CDR3 has 15 residues. Per the germline V gene, CDR1 is SGHTA and CDR2 is FQGNSA. The V end lost 1 base, the J end lost 0 bases, and 7 bases lay between the germline ends. The CDR3 is CASSLEGRSYNEQFF. DNA for the CDR3: TGTGCCAGCAGCTTAGAGGGGCGCTCCTACAATGAGCAGTTCTTC. The full variable domain, rest sourced from reference TRBV7-2 and TRBJ2-1, is GAGVSQSPSNKVTEKGKDVELRCDPISGHTALYWYRQSLGQGLEFLIYFQGNSAPDKSGLPSDRFSAERTGGSVSTLTIQRTQQEDSAVYLCASSLEGRSYNEQFFGPGTRLTVL.

This clonotype was seen more than once but under ten times. The chain couples TRBV3-1 to TRBJ2-7; the D gene is possibly TRBD1 (5 bases). Between the trimmed V and J ends, which lost 4 bases and 3 bases, there was a span of 16 bases. Germline V gene lookup returns CDR1 LGHDT and CDR2 YNNKEL (reference sequence). There are 15 residues in the CDR3. CDR3 amino acids: CASSPFRQGLYEQYF. Here the CDR3 DNA reads TGTGCCAGCAGCCCATTTCGTCAGGGCCTCTACGAGCAGTACTTC.

J is TRBJ2-3 and V is TRBV6-1; weak D call: TRBD1 (6 bases). The germline V gene has CDR1 MNHNS and CDR2 SASEGT. The CDR3 totals 18 residues. V lost 3 bases and J 1 base, leaving 20 bases between the germline ends. CDR3 in DNA: TGTGCCAGCAGTGATACCCAGGGGACACCCCCGGGCACAGATACGCAGTATTTT. Protein product: CASSDTQGTPPGTDTQYF.

The chain recombines TRBV5-1 with TRBJ2-1; D call uncertain. This CDR3 is 13 amino acids long. In germline, CDR1 is SGHRS, CDR2 YFSETQ. The germline V and J ends were trimmed by 0 bases and 8 bases, with 9 bases remaining between them. The CDR3 region is CASSLDSSDEQFF. For the CDR3, the DNA is TGCGCCAGCAGCTTGGACAGTTCAGATGAGCAGTTCTTC.

The rearrangement uses TRBV18 and TRBJ2-5, with D perhaps TRBD1 (6 bases). Germline-derived CDR1 and CDR2 are KGHSH and LQKENI. Trimming removed 3 bases at V and 0 bases at J, with 11 bases between. The CDR3 sequence is 15 residues long. The CDR3 reads CASSPTTGHQETQYF. The CDR3 DNA follows: TGTGCCAGCTCACCCACCACAGGGCACCAAGAGACCCAGTACTTC.

The chain uses TRBV7-2 and TRBJ2-5; possible D gene TRBD2, 6 bases. The CDR3 contains 12 residues. Germline values: CDR1 SGHTA, CDR2 FQGNSA. The V end lost 5 bases, the J end lost 10 bases, and 14 bases lay between the germline ends. The CDR3 DNA reads as TGTGCCAGCAGCGAAAGGCGGGGTGGCCAGTACTTC. Amino acids: CASSERRGGQYF.

This clonotype was observed many times. The gene calls are TRBV24-1 and TRBJ2-3; 8 nucleotides match TRBD2. V trimming: 5 bases; J trimming: 5 bases; junction bases outside the gene matches: 11. This CDR3 spans 16 amino acids. CDR1 and CDR2 from the germline V gene are KGHDR and SFDVKD. The CDR3 loop reads CATSGESGGAEDTQYF. CDR3 DNA: TGTGCCACCAGTGGGGAGTCCGGGGGGGCGGAAGATACGCAGTATTTT.

This chain links TRBV20-1 with TRBJ2-7; D might be TRBD2 (5 bases). CDR3 size: 13 residues. V lost 0 bases and J lost 4, with 10 bases in between. Germline lookup yields CDR1 DFQATT and CDR2 SNEGSKA (reference sequence). The CDR3: CSARDPGGYEQYF. In nucleotides, the CDR3 is TGCAGTGCTAGAGATCCAGGAGGTTACGAGCAGTACTTC.

This clonotype has just a few counts. The V and J genes are TRBV4-1 and TRBJ2-2, with a tentative D call TRBD1 (6 bases). Germline CDR1 and CDR2: MGHRA and YSYEKL. Trimming removed 4 bases at V and 0 bases at J, with 18 bases between. The length of the CDR3 is 18 residues. The CDR3 loop reads CASSLPAGTRANTGELFF. CDR3 sequence (DNA): TGCGCCAGCAGCCTCCCGGCAGGGACAAGAGCGAACACCGGGGAGCTGTTTTTT.

This clonotype was detected a few times. The chain recombines TRBV20-1 with TRBJ1-3; TRBD1 matches 7 bases. Germline V gene sequence: CDR1 DFQATT, CDR2 SNEGSKA (reference sequence). V lost 5 bases, J lost 2 bases, and 3 bases stayed unmatched. This CDR3 region has 13 residues. The CDR3 sequence is CSAGQDAGNTIYF. As DNA, the CDR3 is TGCAGTGCTGGACAGGACGCTGGAAACACCATATATTTT.